Listed below are T cell receptor beta chains from one sample, sequenced in a study of blood T cell repertoires in COVID-19. TCRdb's copy holds only in-frame clones and misses some; the assay was immunoSEQ multiplex PCR. The sample records hundreds of thousands of clones, 65% to 90% being singletons. Sequencing used peripheral blood. The receptors shown here come from a human donor in a cohort sampled during active COVID-19. The CDR3 runs from the conserved cysteine through the conserved F or W. Fields, in order: V gene, D gene, clone size, J gene, CDR3 DNA, CDR3 protein. A D gene is named only where the DNA matches it firmly. Rows may omit the clone size; those that give it use once, few, many or a size class.

v_call: TRBV7-2; d_call: TRBD2; clone_size: NA; j_call: TRBJ2-7; cdr3_nt: TGTGCCAGCAGCCCAGGGCGGGGGATCTCCTACGAGCAGTACTTC; cdr3_aa: CASSPGRGISYEQYF
v_call: TRBV7-2; d_call: NA; clone_size: NA; j_call: TRBJ1-2; cdr3_nt: TGTGCCAGCAGCTTCGAATTGGGCAGGGGCCACTATGGCTACACCTTC; cdr3_aa: CASSFELGRGHYGYTF
v_call: TRBV19; d_call: TRBD2; clone_size: NA; j_call: TRBJ2-3; cdr3_nt: TGTGCCAGTAGCCCCGGGACTAGCGGGACAGATACGCAGTATTTT; cdr3_aa: CASSPGTSGTDTQYF
v_call: TRBV23-1; d_call: NA; clone_size: NA; j_call: TRBJ1-2; cdr3_nt: TGCGCCAGCATTCTAGGGGAATGGAGCTATGGCTACACCTTC; cdr3_aa: CASILGEWSYGYTF
v_call: TRBV5-8; d_call: TRBD1; clone_size: NA; j_call: TRBJ1-2; cdr3_nt: TGTGCCAGCAATCAGGGGGCGAACGTCGGTCGGACCTTC; cdr3_aa: CASNQGANVGRTF
v_call: TRBV5-6; d_call: NA; clone_size: NA; j_call: TRBJ2-7; cdr3_nt: TGTGCCAGCAGCTTTCTAGCTTATCCCCCCTACGAGCAGTACTTC; cdr3_aa: CASSFLAYPPYEQYF
v_call: TRBV2; d_call: TRBD1; clone_size: NA; j_call: TRBJ2-7; cdr3_nt: TGTGCCAGCAGTGCTGGGACAGGTTACTACGAGCAGTACTTC; cdr3_aa: CASSAGTGYYEQYF
v_call: TRBV5-1; d_call: TRBD1; clone_size: NA; j_call: TRBJ1-1; cdr3_nt: TGCGCCAGCAGACTTTCCGACAGGGGGATGAACACTGAAGCTTTCTTT; cdr3_aa: CASRLSDRGMNTEAFF
v_call: TRBV18; d_call: TRBD1; clone_size: NA; j_call: TRBJ2-3; cdr3_nt: TGTGCCAGCTCACGGCTCGGACAGGGCGACACAGATACGCAGTATTTT; cdr3_aa: CASSRLGQGDTDTQYF
v_call: TRBV2; d_call: NA; clone_size: NA; j_call: TRBJ1-6; cdr3_nt: TGTGCCAGCAGAATACGGGGTAATTCACCCCTCCACTTT; cdr3_aa: CASRIRGNSPLHF
v_call: TRBV4-1; d_call: TRBD2; clone_size: NA; j_call: TRBJ2-1; cdr3_nt: TGCGCCAGCAGCTTCCGACTAGCGGGGGGGCTAGGCTACAATGAGCAGTTCTTC; cdr3_aa: CASSFRLAGGLGYNEQFF
v_call: TRBV3-1/TRBV3-2; d_call: NA; clone_size: NA; j_call: TRBJ1-1; cdr3_nt: TGTGCCAGCAGCCATAGTATGAACACTGAAGCTTTCTTT; cdr3_aa: CASSHSMNTEAFF
v_call: TRBV4-1; d_call: TRBD1; clone_size: NA; j_call: TRBJ1-6; cdr3_nt: TGCGCCAGCAAGGGGCCGACAGGGGGGGATTCACCCCTCCACTTT; cdr3_aa: CASKGPTGGDSPLHF
v_call: TRBV29-1; d_call: TRBD1; clone_size: NA; j_call: TRBJ1-1; cdr3_nt: TGCAGCGGACAGGGGGCGCTGGCCACTGAAGCTTTCTTT; cdr3_aa: CSGQGALATEAFF
v_call: TRBV19; d_call: NA; clone_size: NA; j_call: TRBJ1-2; cdr3_nt: TGTGCCAGTAGTATCCGAGGAAGCGGCTACACCTTC; cdr3_aa: CASSIRGSGYTF
v_call: TRBV10-3; d_call: TRBD2; clone_size: NA; j_call: TRBJ2-3; cdr3_nt: TGTGCCATCAGACCCGGGGGAGTTAGCGGGGGTGCAGATACGCAGTATTTT; cdr3_aa: CAIRPGGVSGGADTQYF
v_call: TRBV11-2; d_call: TRBD1; clone_size: NA; j_call: TRBJ2-2; cdr3_nt: TGTGCCAGCAGGGCCGGGACAGGGCCCACCGGGGAGCTGTTTTTT; cdr3_aa: CASRAGTGPTGELFF
v_call: TRBV5-6; d_call: TRBD1; clone_size: once; j_call: TRBJ1-2; cdr3_nt: TGTGCCAGCAGCAACCGGGACAGTACTGGCTACACCTTC; cdr3_aa: CASSNRDSTGYTF
v_call: TRBV7-2; d_call: NA; clone_size: NA; j_call: TRBJ2-1; cdr3_nt: TGTGCCAGCAGCCCTCGGGGGGCCCTCTACAATGAGCAGTTCTTC; cdr3_aa: CASSPRGALYNEQFF
v_call: TRBV5-1; d_call: NA; clone_size: NA; j_call: TRBJ1-6; cdr3_nt: TGCGCCAGCAGCACGGGCTATAATTCACCCCTCCACTTT; cdr3_aa: CASSTGYNSPLHF
v_call: TRBV6-4; d_call: NA; clone_size: NA; j_call: TRBJ1-1; cdr3_nt: TGTGCCAGCAGTGAGGAAGGGAGGGTGACTGAAGCTTTCTTT; cdr3_aa: CASSEEGRVTEAFF
v_call: TRBV9; d_call: NA; clone_size: NA; j_call: TRBJ1-1; cdr3_nt: TGTGCCAGCAGCGTAGTCGGGACTCTGGACACTGAAGCTTTCTTT; cdr3_aa: CASSVVGTLDTEAFF
v_call: TRBV7-2; d_call: TRBD1; clone_size: NA; j_call: TRBJ2-3; cdr3_nt: TGTGCCAGCAGCTTAGTACAGGGGGCAGCTCAGCCCCAGTATTTT; cdr3_aa: CASSLVQGAAQPQYF
v_call: TRBV30; d_call: NA; clone_size: NA; j_call: TRBJ2-1; cdr3_nt: TGTGCCTGGGGTTCTTTTGGACAGACTGCCAGTAAGTTCTTC; cdr3_aa: CAWGSFGQTASKFF
v_call: TRBV2; d_call: TRBD2; clone_size: NA; j_call: TRBJ2-5; cdr3_nt: TGTGCCAGTCTTGGAGCGGGGTGGGAGACCCAGTACTTC; cdr3_aa: CASLGAGWETQYF
v_call: TRBV12-5; d_call: NA; clone_size: NA; j_call: TRBJ1-6; cdr3_nt: TGTGCTAGTGGTTTGGTAAGCTACGAGAGGGGGTTCACCTATAATTCACCCCTCCACTTT; cdr3_aa: CASGLVSYERGFTYNSPLHF
v_call: TRBV9; d_call: NA; clone_size: NA; j_call: TRBJ2-3; cdr3_nt: TGTGCCAGCAGCGTAGTCCCGGCAGATACGCAGTATTTT; cdr3_aa: CASSVVPADTQYF
v_call: TRBV14; d_call: NA; clone_size: NA; j_call: TRBJ2-6; cdr3_nt: TGTGCCAGCAGCCAACTGGGACTTACTGACTCTGGGGCCAACGTCCTGACTTTC; cdr3_aa: CASSQLGLTDSGANVLTF